What follows are 9 T cell receptor beta chains derived from one specimen sequenced in a study of CD8 T cells in ankylosing spondylitis. TCRdb processed the 5' RACE reads anew with MiXCR; each CDR3 protein has one entry. The sample yields 250,000 or so distinct CDR3 sequences, 18% seen once. The sample taken for sequencing was blood, either unsorted or a sorted T cell fraction (not recorded which). The source of these receptors is a male donor with ankylosing spondylitis or in good health (not recorded which).

The chain is built from TRBV2 and TRBJ2-1; the D gene is possibly TRBD2 (5 bases). The CDR3 covers 15 residues. V lost 6 bases to trimming and J lost 2 bases, with 14 bases between them. The V gene's germline CDR1 is SNHLY and CDR2 FYNNEI. The chain's CDR3 is CASSLTGETYNEQFF. The CDR3 DNA follows: TGTGCCAGCAGCTTGACTGGGGAGACCTACAATGAGCAGTTCTTC.

This clonotype has only a few counts. The V and J genes are TRBV29-1 and TRBJ2-1; 7 bases map to TRBD2. This CDR3 contains 15 residues. Trimming cost V 2 bases and J 3 bases; bases outside gene matches: 7. Germline-derived CDR1 and CDR2 are SQVTM and ANQGSEA. The CDR3 loop is CSVERAGVVYNEQFF. In nucleotides, the CDR3 is TGCAGCGTTGAACGGGCGGGAGTGGTCTACAATGAGCAGTTCTTC.

This clonotype was detected a few times. This chain uses TRBV12-3 or TRBV12-4 with TRBJ1-4; D unresolved. V shed 3 bases and J shed 0 bases, with 5 bases lying between them. There are 14 residues in the CDR3. CDR3 residues: CASSLETTNEKLFF. CDR3 bases: TGTGCCAGCAGTTTGGAGACAACTAATGAAAAACTGTTTTTT.

This clonotype was seen a handful of times. The chain carries TRBV19 and TRBJ2-2; perhaps TRBD2 as D (5 bases). The CDR3 contains 15 residues. Trimming shortened V by 5 bases and J by 2 bases, and 12 bases separated the two germline ends. Germline V gives CDR1 LNHDA, CDR2 SQIVND (reference sequence). CDR3 amino acids: CASSGTSGNTGELFF. The CDR3 nucleotides read TGTGCCAGTAGTGGAACTAGTGGTAACACCGGGGAGCTGTTTTTT.

This clonotype turned up a few times. The chain recombines TRBV4-3 with TRBJ2-1; 10 nucleotides match TRBD2. With V trimmed by 1 base and J by 7 bases, 4 bases remained unmatched. The length of the CDR3 is 15 residues. Per germline, CDR1 LGHNA and CDR2 YSLEER. The CDR3: CASSQVLAGVNEQFF. Written as DNA, the CDR3 is TGCGCCAGCAGCCAAGTGCTAGCGGGAGTTAATGAGCAGTTCTTC.

V gene TRBV4-3 combines with J gene TRBJ2-1, with 14 bases fitting TRBD2. CDR1 and CDR2 from the germline V gene are LGHNA and YSLEER. Germline trimming cut 8 bases from V and 8 bases from J; bases unmatched to any gene: 8. This CDR3 spans 15 amino acids. Here the CDR3 DNA reads TGCGCCAGCGCGGCCGGGACTAGCGGGAGCTATGAGCAGTTCTTC. It specifies CASAAGTSGSYEQFF.

This clonotype has only a few counts. The J gene is TRBJ2-2, the V gene TRBV4-1; TRBD2 matches at 7 bases. The CDR3 contains 13 residues. From germline, CDR1 is MGHRA and CDR2 YSYEKL. Unmatched junction bases numbered 0, after V lost 2 bases and J lost 6 bases. The CDR3 DNA sequence: TGCGCCAGCAGCCAACGGGAGGCCGGGGAGCTGTTTTTT. It encodes CASSQREAGELFF.

The table lists this clonotype with a count of one. The chain uses TRBV9 and TRBJ2-5, with D perhaps given as TRBD1 or TRBD2 (6 bases each). The germline V and J ends were trimmed by 0 bases and 1 base, with 10 bases remaining between them. The CDR3 extends over 15 amino acids. Germline V gene sequence: CDR1 SGDLS, CDR2 YYNGEE. This chain's CDR3 is CASSVEGGLQETQYF. The CDR3 DNA reads as TGTGCCAGCAGCGTAGAGGGGGGTCTCCAAGAGACCCAGTACTTC.

The chain is built from TRBV20-1 and TRBJ2-1, with unresolved D. Germline V gene sequence: CDR1 DFQATT, CDR2 SNEGSKA (reference sequence). The CDR3 loop spans 17 amino acids. V was shortened by 0 bases and J by 3 bases, with 18 bases between the two germline ends. The CDR3 protein is CSARDKGRATNYNEQFF. The CDR3 DNA reads as TGCAGTGCTAGAGATAAGGGAAGGGCCACCAACTACAATGAGCAGTTCTTC.